This T cell receptor (beta chain) was identified during a study of blood T cell repertoires in COVID-19. As for the study in general: Samples of COVID-19 (acute and convalescent) were obtained from the United States, Italy and Spain. PBMCs, B-cell-depleted T cells, or T cells were the source of the cDNA or gDNA that made up the material.

This clone was picked up a small number of times. Germline CDR1 MNHNS, CDR2 SASEGT. The CDR3 is made up of 13 amino acids. J was trimmed by 6 bases and V by 1 base; bases with no gene match: 0. In the authors' methods: Using reference gene primer amplification, nucleated cell counts were estimated. The repertoire was sequenced with immunoSEQ multiplex PCR; TCRdb's copy has only in-frame clones and lacks some. V and J calls plus clone size are reproduced from that table; the DNA served to infer D and trimming. The sample holds hundreds of thousands of clones, 75% to 90% seen once. The receptor was derived from a woman in her 30s with active or convalescent COVID-19. The chain has TRBV6-1 and TRBJ1-2, with TRBD1 identical over 9 bases. Sequenced sample: peripheral blood. The CDR3 sequence is CASSEGTGDGYTF. Written as DNA, the CDR3 is TGTGCCAGCAGTGAAGGGACAGGGGATGGCTACACCTTC.